The T cell receptor (beta chain) under discussion was sequenced for a study of molecular identifiers for immune sequencing clone quantification. General study results and limits: Clones above 20 RNA copies contained over 98% of effector molecules and under 1% of naive molecules. Jurkat TCR RNA spiked in from one cell reportedly remained identifiable amid about a million naive cells.

Germline-derived CDR1 and CDR2 are LGHDT and YNNKEL (reference sequence). The CDR3 is 19 residues long. The authors built bulk TCR libraries by previously described methods with listed TCR primers. TCRdb re-called the PCR reads with MiXCR, one entry per CDR3 protein. The sample has some 320,000 distinct CDR3 sequences; over 20% are singletons. On this clonotype: Antigen specificity is unknown. One junction end disagrees with the germline gene, perhaps due to a read error.

The clonotype originates from a human donor in good health. Some libraries in this study had Jurkat cell RNA spiked in. This chain links TRBV3-1 with TRBJ1-4, with 7 bases fitting TRBD1. Sequenced sample: naive CD8+ T cells from blood, with Jurkat cell RNA spiked in. The subset was: FACS-sorted CD8+CD4-CCR7+CD45RA+ naive T cells. CDR3 loop: CASSQVPPGTVGGEEKPFF. DNA for the CDR3: TGTGCCAGCAGCCAAGTCCCTCCCGGGACAGTCGGAGGTGAAGAAAAACCGTTTTTT. The full variable domain, completed using reference TRBV3-1 and TRBJ1-4, is DTAVSQTPKYLVTQMGNDKSIKCEQNLGHDTMYWYKQDSKKFLKIMFSYNNKELIINETVPNRFSPKSPDKAHLNLHINSLELGDSAVYFCASSQVPPGTVGGEEKPFFGSGTQLSVL.